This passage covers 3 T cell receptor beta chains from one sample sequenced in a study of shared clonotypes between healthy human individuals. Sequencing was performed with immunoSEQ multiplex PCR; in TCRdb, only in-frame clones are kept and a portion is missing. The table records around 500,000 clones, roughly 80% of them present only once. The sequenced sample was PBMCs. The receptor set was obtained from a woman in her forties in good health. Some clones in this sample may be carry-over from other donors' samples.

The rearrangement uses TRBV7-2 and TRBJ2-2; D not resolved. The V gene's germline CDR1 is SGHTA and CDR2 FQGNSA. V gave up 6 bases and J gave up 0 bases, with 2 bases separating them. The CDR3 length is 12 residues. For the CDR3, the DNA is TGTGCCAGCAGTCCGAACACCGGGGAGCTGTTTTTT. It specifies CASSPNTGELFF.

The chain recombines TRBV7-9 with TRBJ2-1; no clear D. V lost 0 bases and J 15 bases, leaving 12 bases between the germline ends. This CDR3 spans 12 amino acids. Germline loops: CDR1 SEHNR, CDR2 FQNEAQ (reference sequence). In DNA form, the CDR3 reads TGTGCCAGCAGCTTAGCCCCGTTAGTCCCGTTCTTC. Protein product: CASSLAPLVPFF.

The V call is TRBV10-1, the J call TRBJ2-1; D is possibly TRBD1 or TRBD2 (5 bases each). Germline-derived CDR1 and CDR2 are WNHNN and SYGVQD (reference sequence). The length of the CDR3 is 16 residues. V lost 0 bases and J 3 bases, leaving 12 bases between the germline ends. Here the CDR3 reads CASSESGELDYNEQFF. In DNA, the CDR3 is TGCGCCAGCAGTGAGTCGGGGGAGTTGGACTACAATGAGCAGTTCTTC.